What follows are 25 T cell receptor beta chains derived from one specimen sequenced in a study of cytomegalovirus exposure and HLA in healthy donors. The PCR made use of 60 Vbeta and 13 Jbeta primers. Using immunoSEQ multiplex PCR, the repertoire was profiled, and TCRdb retains in-frame clones only, with some absent. The table has 120,000 to 150,000 clones, 65% to 85% seen once. Sequences were obtained from PBMCs. Every receptor here comes from a woman between 35 and 50 years old in good health and CMV-seropositive.

The chain's CDR3 is CASRPEAGVNTEAFF. The CDR3 DNA reads TGTGCCAGTCGCCCGGAGGCGGGAGTCAACACTGAAGCTTTCTTT. The V and J genes are TRBV19 and TRBJ1-1; D unresolved. The ends were cut back, 8 bases at V and 2 bases at J, with 18 bases in the middle. Germline V gene data show CDR1 as LNHDA and CDR2 as SQIVND (reference sequence). CDR3 size: 15 residues.

The gene calls are TRBV2 and TRBJ2-7; 7 positions agree with TRBD2. Germline V gives CDR1 SNHLY, CDR2 FYNNEI. The junction had 5 bases not matched to a gene; V was cut back by 3 bases and J by 6 bases. The CDR3 consists of 13 residues. The CDR3 nucleotides read TGTGCCAGCAGTGATGGGGGAGGGGCCGAGCAGTACTTC. It is translated as CASSDGGGAEQYF.

This chain connects TRBV11-3 to TRBJ2-2; D not resolved. Trimming removed 5 bases from V and 1 base from J, with 8 bases in between. The CDR3 is 14 amino acids. Per the germline V gene, CDR1 is SGHNT and CDR2 is YENEEA. CDR3 amino acids: CASSPHKNTGELFF. The CDR3 coding sequence is TGTGCCAGCAGCCCACACAAGAACACCGGGGAGCTGTTTTTT. Combining the CDR3 with reference TRBV11-3 and TRBJ2-2 gives the whole variable domain EAGVVQSPRYKIIEKKQPVAFWCNPISGHNTLYWYLQNLGQGPELLIRYENEEAVDDSQLPKDRFSAERLKGVDSTLKIQPAELGDSAVYLCASSPHKNTGELFFGEGSRLTVL.

The chain recombines TRBV28 with TRBJ2-2, with 9 bases identical to TRBD1. The CDR3 is 16 residues long. The germline CDR1 and CDR2 sequences are MDHEN and SYDVKM. V lost 5 bases to trimming and J lost 4 bases; unmatched junction nucleotides: 8. The CDR3 loop is CASSDGTGSFTGELFF. The DNA of the CDR3 is TGTGCCAGCAGTGATGGGACAGGGTCGTTCACCGGGGAGCTGTTTTTT.

The rearrangement uses TRBV11-2 and TRBJ2-7; 11 bases map to TRBD1. Looked up from germline, CDR1 is SGHAT and CDR2 is FQNNGV. The CDR3 is made up of 16 amino acids. The trim removed 3 bases at V and 4 bases at J, leaving 8 bases unmatched. The CDR3 DNA is TGTGCCAGCAGCTTGCGGACCGGGACAGGGGGTTACGAGCAGTACTTC. Translating it yields CASSLRTGTGGYEQYF. Based on the CDR3 plus reference TRBV11-2 and TRBJ2-7, the full variable domain is EAGVAQSPRYKIIEKRQSVAFWCNPISGHATLYWYQQILGQGPKLLIQFQNNGVVDDSQLPKDRFSAERLKGVDSTLKIQPAKLEDSAVYLCASSLRTGTGGYEQYFGPGTRLTVT.

This sequence joins TRBV6-4 and TRBJ2-1; 10 nucleotides match TRBD1. This CDR3 spans 15 amino acids. Germline assignment: CDR1 MRHNA and CDR2 SNTAGT. The V gene end was trimmed by 2 bases and the J gene end by 8 bases; junction bases not matched to a gene: 6. This CDR3 reads CASSDTGTGDDEQFF. The DNA for the CDR3 is TGTGCCAGCAGTGACACCGGGACAGGGGACGATGAGCAGTTCTTC.

This sequence joins TRBV6-1 and TRBJ2-7; 8 positions agree with TRBD1. Trimming removed 6 bases from V and 4 bases from J; junction bases left unmatched: 8. The CDR3 is made up of 14 amino acids. The germline V gene has CDR1 MNHNS and CDR2 SASEGT. CDR3 protein: CASSHRQGSYEQYF. The CDR3 DNA reads as TGTGCCAGCAGCCACCGACAGGGGAGTTACGAGCAGTACTTC.

This clone is a singleton in its sample. This chain connects TRBV7-8 to TRBJ2-3, with 10 bases fitting TRBD1. Per germline, CDR1 SGHVS and CDR2 FQNEAQ. V trimming: 5 bases; J trimming: 0 bases; junction bases outside the gene matches: 11. The CDR3 is 18 residues long. The CDR3 DNA reads as TGTGCCAGCAGCATCGACGGGACAGGGGTTGGAAGCACAGATACGCAGTATTTT. Amino acid sequence: CASSIDGTGVGSTDTQYF.

The gene calls are TRBV19 and TRBJ2-3, with a possible D match to TRBD2 (6 bases). Trimming pared 4 bases from V and 3 bases from J, leaving 23 bases between. This CDR3 has 18 residues. Looked up from germline, CDR1 is LNHDA and CDR2 is SQIVND (reference sequence). The chain's CDR3 is CASSSTLKTSGRTDTQYF. CDR3 sequence (DNA): TGTGCCAGTAGTAGCACCCTCAAGACATCGGGGAGGACAGATACGCAGTATTTT.

As concerns this clone: Within the sample, other DNA sequences also encode this same CDR3. This chain uses TRBV18 with TRBJ1-2; 9 nucleotides match TRBD1. Trimming at V came to 3 bases and at J to 5 bases, leaving 7 bases not matched to a gene. CDR1 and CDR2 (germline): KGHSH, LQKENI. There are 15 residues in the CDR3. The CDR3: CASSPNRDRAYGYTF. In nucleotides, the CDR3 is TGTGCCAGCTCACCGAACCGGGACAGGGCTTATGGCTACACCTTC.

J is TRBJ2-5 and V is TRBV7-8; tentative D call: TRBD2 (5 bases). CDR3 size: 13 residues. Germline V lookup: CDR1 SGHVS, CDR2 FQNEAQ. The V end was cut by 2 bases, the J end by 5 bases, with 9 bases between. The CDR3 is CASSLRTLETQYF. The CDR3 nucleotides read TGTGCCAGCAGCTTAAGGACTCTGGAGACCCAGTACTTC.

In DNA, the CDR3 is TGTGCCTGGAGTAGGCGGCAGGGGGACGGTGGCAATCAGCCCCAGCATTTT. Protein product: CAWSRRQGDGGNQPQHF. This rearrangement joins TRBV30 to TRBJ1-5; 7 bases line up with TRBD1. Trimming cost V 2 bases and J 2 bases; bases outside gene matches: 12. This CDR3 has 17 residues. The germline gives CDR1 GTSNPN, CDR2 SVGIG (reference sequence).

Comments on this clone: Its ends do not fully match the called genes, so a read error is possible. The rearrangement links TRBV28 to TRBJ2-3; TRBD1 is a possible D gene (5 bases). Per germline, CDR1 MDHEN and CDR2 SYDVKM. The CDR3 loop spans 15 amino acids. The CDR3 DNA reads TGTGCCAGCATTTTATCAGGGATGAGCACAGATACGCAGTATTTT. It codes for CASILSGMSTDTQYF.

A few counts support this clone. The V and J genes are TRBV5-6 and TRBJ2-1, with TRBD2 identical over 16 bases. Per the germline V gene, CDR1 is SGHDT and CDR2 is YYEEEE. The V gene end was trimmed by 3 bases and the J gene end by 10 bases; junction bases not matched to a gene: 1. The CDR3 is made up of 14 amino acids. CDR3 DNA sequence: TGTGCCAGCAGCTGGGGACTAGCGGGAGGGGAGCAGTTCTTC. Protein: CASSWGLAGGEQFF.

The chain has TRBV18 and TRBJ1-6, with D tentatively TRBD1 (6 bases). The CDR3 loop spans 14 amino acids. Germline assignment: CDR1 KGHSH and CDR2 LQKENI. V dropped 5 bases and J dropped 9 bases, with 14 bases sitting between them. The CDR3 protein is CASSTTATGSPLHF. The CDR3 coding sequence is TGTGCCAGCTCAACGACAGCGACAGGTTCACCCCTCCACTTT.

Only one count was recorded for this clone. The genes are TRBV7-3 and TRBJ2-1; 10 bases align to TRBD2. The CDR3 runs 18 residues. The V gene end was trimmed by 5 bases and the J gene end by 8 bases; junction bases not matched to a gene: 18. Germline CDR1 reads SGHTA; CDR2 reads FQGTGA. The CDR3 is CASSRGASGRRGSDEQFF. Written as DNA, the CDR3 is TGTGCCAGCAGCAGGGGGGCTAGCGGGAGAAGGGGGAGCGATGAGCAGTTCTTC.

The J gene is TRBJ2-7, the V gene TRBV2; 7 bases match TRBD1. V lost 6 bases to trimming and J lost 4 bases; unmatched junction nucleotides: 6. The CDR3 runs to 13 residues. The germline V gene has CDR1 SNHLY and CDR2 FYNNEI. The CDR3, as DNA: TGTGCCAGCAGACGGACAGGCTATTACGAGCAGTACTTC. Translated, it gives CASRRTGYYEQYF. The whole variable domain, filled in from reference TRBV2 and TRBJ2-7, reads EPEVTQTPSHQVTQMGQEVILRCVPISNHLYFYWYRQILGQKVEFLVSFYNNEISEKSEIFDDQFSVERPDGSNFTLKIRSTKLEDSAMYFCASRRTGYYEQYFGPGTRLTVT.

This chain joins TRBV28 and TRBJ2-6; TRBD2 matches 10 bases. The CDR3 runs 16 residues. Germline assignment: CDR1 MDHEN and CDR2 SYDVKM. The CDR3 nucleotides read TGTGCGGGGAGGGCTAGCGGGAGCACTGGGGCCAACGTCCTGACTTTC. This encodes CAGRASGSTGANVLTF.

CDR3 DNA: TGTGCCATCAGTGAAAGGACTAGGGGCTCCTACGAGCAGTACTTC. It yields the protein CAISERTRGSYEQYF. The V gene is TRBV10-3, the J gene TRBJ2-7; 7 bases match TRBD2. V was pared by 3 bases and J by 0 bases, with 5 bases of the junction left unmatched. The CDR3 is 15 amino acids. Germline values: CDR1 ENHRY, CDR2 SYGVKD.

V and J are TRBV11-3 and TRBJ2-2; D might be TRBD2 (6 bases). V dropped 6 bases and J dropped 1 base, with 12 bases sitting between them. There are 15 residues in the CDR3. Looked up from germline, CDR1 is SGHNT and CDR2 is YENEEA. CDR3 DNA sequence: TGTGCCAGCAGTCCCAGCGGGCAGAACACCGGGGAGCTGTTTTTT. It translates to CASSPSGQNTGELFF.

J is TRBJ2-5 and V is TRBV15, with 11 positions matching TRBD1. Germline lookup yields CDR1 LNHNV and CDR2 YYDKDF (reference sequence). The CDR3 consists of 15 residues. Trimming cost V 3 bases and J 5 bases; bases outside gene matches: 5. CDR3 coding DNA: TGTGCCACCAGCAGTGGACAGGGGGCAGGGGAGACCCAGTACTTC. Its protein is CATSSGQGAGETQYF.

V gene TRBV28 combines with J gene TRBJ1-6, with 7 positions matching TRBD1. The CDR3 contains 14 residues. Trimming took 5 bases from V and 7 from J; bases not matched to a gene: 5. The germline V gene encodes CDR1 MDHEN and CDR2 SYDVKM. The CDR3, as DNA: TGTGCCAGCAGTGGACAGGTCGAGAATTCACCCCTCCACTTT. Encoded protein: CASSGQVENSPLHF.

The J gene is TRBJ2-5, the V gene TRBV4-3; TRBD1 matches at 7 bases. The germline V gene encodes CDR1 LGHNA and CDR2 YSLEER. The CDR3 contains 15 residues. The ends lost 0 bases at V and 4 bases at J; junction bases unmatched: 5. CDR3 loop: CASSQETYRGETQYF. The CDR3 DNA sequence: TGCGCCAGCAGCCAAGAAACCTACAGGGGAGAGACCCAGTACTTC.

CDR3 coding DNA: TGCGCCAGCAGCCAAGACGCACCCGTTTTTCCGGGCACAGATACGCAGTATTTT. It specifies CASSQDAPVFPGTDTQYF. V usage is TRBV4-3 and J usage is TRBJ2-3; D is ambiguous. This CDR3 is 18 amino acids long. Trimming pared 0 bases from V and 1 base from J, leaving 17 bases between. Germline lookup yields CDR1 LGHNA and CDR2 YSLEER.

The chain employs TRBV7-6 and TRBJ2-1; D gene ambiguous. Trimming cost V 0 bases and J 5 bases, with 11 bases left between them. Looked up from germline, CDR1 is SGHVS and CDR2 is FNYEAQ. There are 15 residues in the CDR3. The CDR3 coding sequence is TGTGCCAGCAGCTTAGCTGCTGGGCTTAACAATGAGCAGTTCTTC. It specifies CASSLAAGLNNEQFF.